This T cell receptor (beta chain) was sequenced during a study of cytotoxic CD8 clonotypes in ibrutinib-treated CLL. CDR3 length equals 12 residues. Germline lookup yields CDR1 KGHSH and CDR2 LQKENI. V was trimmed by 3 bases and J by 15 bases, leaving 15 bases between them. The protocol was immunoSEQ multiplex PCR, while the TCRdb copy is restricted to in-frame clones and leaves out a portion. The sample has some 300,000 clones; roughly 85% are singletons. V and J are TRBV18 and TRBJ2-1; D ambiguous. This clonotype originated in a human donor with chronic lymphocytic leukemia. Source: PBMCs, taken before ibrutinib treatment. This CDR3 reads CASSPSLPLTFF. CDR3 nucleotide sequence: TGTGCCAGCTCACCCTCGCTCCCACTAACGTTCTTC.